One and the same sample provided the 32 T cell receptor beta chains below, sequenced in a study of CD8 T cells in ankylosing spondylitis. Study results and limitations: Ankylosing spondylitis blood appeared to be characterized by a TCR beta motif of about 8 highly homologous variants.

For these TCRs, the target antigens are not known. Using its own MiXCR run on the 5' RACE reads, TCRdb lists one record per CDR3 protein. This table holds about 450,000 distinct CDR3 sequences, 25% to 30% found once. The sequencing sample was made of blood, either unsorted or a sorted T cell fraction (not recorded which). These receptors all come from a male donor with ankylosing spondylitis.

This sequence joins TRBV7-2 and TRBJ2-5; weak D call: TRBD2 (6 bases). Germline CDR1 and CDR2: SGHTA and FQGNSA. The CDR3 extends over 16 amino acids. Deletions cut 5 bases from V and 4 bases from J, with 20 bases between. CDR3 DNA: TGTGCCAGCAGCCCGTACTTTACGGGAGTGCCAGAGACCCAGTACTTC. It is translated as CASSPYFTGVPETQYF.

The V and J genes are TRBV12-3 or TRBV12-4 and TRBJ2-3; no clear D gene. The CDR3 loop spans 16 amino acids. Trimming removed 6 bases at V and 2 bases at J, with 18 bases between. CDR3 nucleotide sequence: TGTGCCAGCAGCTTAAGAGGTACTCTCACCACAGATACGCAGTATTTT. Protein sequence: CASSLRGTLTTDTQYF.

This rearrangement joins TRBV29-1 to TRBJ1-2; 9 nucleotides line up with TRBD1. Losses at the gene ends were 4 bases for V and 4 bases for J; bases not matched to a gene: 4. This CDR3 is 13 amino acids long. Germline V gene data show CDR1 as SQVTM and CDR2 as ANQGSEA. The CDR3 region is CSVGAGQGYGYTF. CDR3 DNA sequence: TGCAGCGTTGGCGCGGGACAGGGCTATGGCTACACCTTC.

The J gene is TRBJ2-2, the V gene TRBV20-1, with TRBD1 matching 9 bases. Germline-derived CDR1 and CDR2 are DFQATT and SNEGSKA (reference sequence). V lost 7 bases to trimming and J lost 5 bases; unmatched junction nucleotides: 8. CDR3 length: 14 residues. The CDR3 nucleotides read TGCAGTGTTGAGATGGGACAGGGAACCGGGGAGCTGTTTTTT. Its protein product is CSVEMGQGTGELFF.

The rearrangement links TRBV4-2 to TRBJ2-1; D unclear. The CDR3 sequence is 12 residues long. V was pared by 2 bases and J by 5 bases, with 4 bases between. The germline V gene encodes CDR1 LGHNA and CDR2 YNFKEQ. The CDR3 spells CASSQNHNEQFF. DNA for the CDR3: TGTGCCAGCAGCCAAAATCACAATGAGCAGTTCTTC.

This clonotype was picked up a small number of times. The gene calls are TRBV5-1 and TRBJ2-3; a possible D gene is TRBD2 (5 bases). Looked up from germline, CDR1 is SGHRS and CDR2 is YFSETQ. The length of the CDR3 is 14 residues. Trimming cost V 4 bases and J 2 bases, with 11 bases left between them. CDR3 sequence reads: CASSRGGFTDTQYF. The CDR3 nucleotides are TGCGCCAGCAGCCGGGGTGGCTTCACAGATACGCAGTATTTT.

This clonotype was observed a handful of times. The chain recombines TRBV7-2 with TRBJ2-7; D perhaps matches TRBD2 (5 bases). The CDR3 extends over 13 amino acids. From germline, CDR1 is SGHTA and CDR2 FQGNSA. Trimming cost V 3 bases and J 2 bases, with 8 bases left between them. CDR3 loop: CASSFGDAYEQYV. The DNA of the CDR3 is TGTGCCAGCAGCTTCGGGGATGCCTACGAGCAGTACGTC.

The rearrangement links TRBV5-6 to TRBJ1-6, with D unresolved. The CDR3 covers 14 residues. Germline CDR1 SGHDT, CDR2 YYEEEE. V shed 0 bases and J shed 9 bases, with 10 bases lying between them. The CDR3 sequence: CASSLVGEGSPLHF. In nucleotides, the CDR3 is TGTGCCAGCAGCTTGGTCGGCGAGGGTTCACCCCTCCACTTT.

This clonotype was counted between two and nine times. The chain links TRBV11-2 to TRBJ2-7; the match to TRBD1 covers 7 bases. Germline V CDR1 and CDR2: SGHAT, FQNNGV. The CDR3 loop spans 21 amino acids. The ends lost 5 bases at V and 0 bases at J; junction bases unmatched: 25. CDR3 loop: CASSLDRIGTRNRFSSYEQYF. For the CDR3, the DNA is TGTGCCAGCAGCCTGGACAGGATCGGTACCAGGAACCGATTTAGCTCCTACGAGCAGTACTTC.

The J gene is TRBJ1-4, the V gene TRBV27; D unclear. The CDR3 extends over 14 amino acids. Between the trimmed V and J ends, which lost 8 bases and 6 bases, there was a span of 16 bases. Per germline, CDR1 MNHEY and CDR2 SMNVEV (reference sequence). The CDR3 DNA follows: TGTGCCAGCGGCGGTTGGGGTGAGGATGAAAAACTGTTTTTT. Encoded protein: CASGGWGEDEKLFF.

The chain couples TRBV5-6 to TRBJ1-3; D remains unclear. The V end lost 2 bases, the J end lost 0 bases, and 9 bases lay between the germline ends. Germline V lookup: CDR1 SGHDT, CDR2 YYEEEE. This CDR3 comprises 15 residues. As DNA, the CDR3 is TGTGCCAGCAGCTTCGGCTCTAGCTCTGGAAACACCATATATTTT. Protein: CASSFGSSSGNTIYF.

The rearrangement links TRBV20-1 to TRBJ1-5; 9 nucleotides line up with TRBD1. Trimming at V came to 5 bases and at J to 3 bases, leaving 11 bases not matched to a gene. Germline CDR1 DFQATT, CDR2 SNEGSKA (reference sequence). This CDR3 comprises 16 residues. The CDR3, as DNA: TGCAGTGCTCGAATTCACCGGGACAGGGACAATCAGCCCCAGCATTTT. Its translation is CSARIHRDRDNQPQHF.

Only a few counts were recorded for this clonotype. The chain's CDR3 is CASSSGLERSGDTQYF. The CDR3 region has the DNA TGTGCCAGCAGCTCGGGACTAGAGCGGAGTGGAGATACGCAGTATTTT. V usage is TRBV11-3 and J usage is TRBJ2-3; 8 bases map to TRBD2. Trimming cost V 4 bases and J 5 bases; bases outside gene matches: 11. CDR3 length: 16 amino acids. Germline CDR1 SGHNT, CDR2 YENEEA.

This clonotype has only a few counts. This chain links TRBV7-9 with TRBJ2-5, with 11 positions matching TRBD2. The CDR3 has 15 amino acids. Looked up from germline, CDR1 is SEHNR and CDR2 is FQNEAQ (reference sequence). Germline trimming cut 4 bases from V and 2 bases from J; bases unmatched to any gene: 3. The DNA for the CDR3 is TGTGCCAGCAGCTCTAGCGGGAGGCTACAAGAGACCCAGTACTTC. Translating it yields CASSSSGRLQETQYF. Using reference TRBV7-9 and TRBJ2-5 for the parts outside the CDR3, the full variable domain is DTGVSQNPRHKITKRGQNVTFRCDPISEHNRLYWYRQTLGQGPEFLTYFQNEAQLEKSRLLSDRFSAERPKGSFSTLEIQRTEQGDSAMYLCASSSSGRLQETQYFGPGTRLLVL.

This chain links TRBV29-1 with TRBJ2-5; the D is unclear. Trimming took off 5 bases at V and 4 bases at J, with 11 bases between the two ends. Germline V gene data show CDR1 as SQVTM and CDR2 as ANQGSEA. The CDR3 is made up of 12 amino acids. CDR3 sequence (DNA): TGCAGCGTTATCTATACGGGAGAGACCCAGTACTTC. Its protein is CSVIYTGETQYF.

This chain links TRBV5-6 with TRBJ1-1; D is ambiguous. From germline, CDR1 is SGHDT and CDR2 YYEEEE. The germline V and J ends were trimmed by 6 bases and 1 base, with 10 bases remaining between them. This CDR3 is 13 amino acids long. The CDR3 sequence: CASTRIENTEAFF. As DNA, the CDR3 is TGTGCCAGCACCCGAATCGAGAACACTGAAGCTTTCTTT.

The chain recombines TRBV7-9 with TRBJ2-7; 9 bases map to TRBD1. CDR1 is SEHNR and CDR2 is FQNEAQ in the germline V gene (reference sequence). The CDR3 spans 13 residues. The J segment lost 12 bases and the V segment lost 5 bases, leaving 11 bases of the junction unmatched. For the CDR3, the DNA is TGTGCCAGCAGCGAGGGACAGGGTGCCCCACGGTACGTC. Residues: CASSEGQGAPRYV.

This chain uses TRBV7-9 with TRBJ1-2; 10 nucleotides line up with TRBD1. The CDR3 consists of 15 residues. V shed 6 bases, J shed 7 bases, and the junction held 11 bases outside the gene matches. Germline CDR1 is SEHNR and CDR2 is FQNEAQ (reference sequence). The CDR3 nucleotides are TGTGCCAGCAGAGCTACCGGGACAGGGGTTTCTGGCTACACCTTC. Translated, it gives CASRATGTGVSGYTF. The variable domain in full, with the rest retrieved from reference TRBV7-9 and TRBJ1-2, is DTGVSQNPRHKITKRGQNVTFRCDPISEHNRLYWYRQTLGQGPEFLTYFQNEAQLEKSRLLSDRFSAERPKGSFSTLEIQRTEQGDSAMYLCASRATGTGVSGYTFGSGTRLTVV.

This clonotype was counted between two and nine times. The V and J genes are TRBV29-1 and TRBJ2-1; the match to TRBD2 covers 14 bases. This CDR3 comprises 18 residues. Trimming took 2 bases from V and 6 from J; bases not matched to a gene: 12. The germline V gene has CDR1 SQVTM and CDR2 ANQGSEA. This chain's CDR3 is CSVENQGGLAGVINEQFF. In DNA form, the CDR3 reads TGCAGCGTTGAAAATCAAGGGGGACTAGCGGGAGTAATCAATGAGCAGTTCTTC.

This clonotype appeared many times. The V gene is TRBV11-2, the J gene TRBJ2-7; D is unclear. The CDR3 loop spans 13 amino acids. V was trimmed by 5 bases and J by 1 base, leaving 9 bases between them. The germline V gene encodes CDR1 SGHAT and CDR2 FQNNGV. CDR3 bases: TGTGCCAGCAGCACGCAAAGGTCCTACGAGCAGTACTTC. It is translated as CASSTQRSYEQYF.

The genes are TRBV6-1 and TRBJ2-7; 8 bases are shared with TRBD1. The germline gives CDR1 MNHNS, CDR2 SASEGT. The CDR3 has 14 residues. The junction had 7 bases not matched to a gene; V was cut back by 8 bases and J by 1 base. For the CDR3, the DNA is TGTGCCAGCGGGGGGACAGGATTTTCCTACGAGCAGTACTTC. The encoded protein is CASGGTGFSYEQYF.

V usage is TRBV7-2 and J usage is TRBJ2-7; D not certain. The V end lost 5 bases, the J end lost 1 base, and 15 bases lay between the germline ends. The CDR3 length is 15 residues. CDR1 and CDR2 (germline): SGHTA, FQGNSA. CDR3 sequence (DNA): TGTGCCAGCAGCCAAGACTCTTGGGCTTCCTACGAGCAGTACGTC. It yields the protein CASSQDSWASYEQYV.

The chain combines TRBV25-1 with TRBJ1-2; no clear D gene. Looked up from germline, CDR1 is MGHDK and CDR2 is SYGVNS. V was clipped by 8 bases and J by 2 bases, with 6 bases between them. The length of the CDR3 is 11 residues. CDR3 amino acids: CASEQNYGYTF. DNA for the CDR3: TGTGCCAGCGAACAAAACTATGGCTACACCTTC.

This clonotype was detected many times. An end of the junction differs from the germline gene, which may be a read error. The chain recombines TRBV5-1 with TRBJ2-3, with D possibly being TRBD1 (5 bases). This CDR3 has 14 amino acids. CDR1 is SGHRS and CDR2 is YFSETQ in the germline V gene. The CDR3 DNA sequence: TGTGCCAGCAGCCTGGGGCAGTACACAGATACGCAGTATTTT. It specifies CASSLGQYTDTQYF.

The chain couples TRBV7-7 to TRBJ2-1, with TRBD1 matching over 10 bases. V gave up 1 base and J gave up 5 bases; unmatched junction bases: 2. Germline values: CDR1 SSHAT, CDR2 FNYEAQ (reference sequence). This CDR3 is 15 amino acids long. The CDR3 sequence: CASSLGTGGHNEQFF. The CDR3 nucleotides are TGTGCCAGCAGCTTAGGGACAGGGGGACACAATGAGCAGTTCTTC.

This clonotype occurred once. This rearrangement joins TRBV29-1 to TRBJ2-1, with D possibly TRBD1 on 5 matching bases. The ends were cut back, 5 bases at V and 10 bases at J, with 9 bases in the middle. The CDR3 length is 10 residues. CDR1 is SQVTM and CDR2 is ANQGSEA in the germline V gene. The CDR3 nucleotides are TGCAGCGTTTCGTCAGGGGAGCAGTTCTTC. Translated, it gives CSVSSGEQFF.

The chain is built from TRBV7-9 and TRBJ2-3; possible D gene TRBD1, 6 bases. Germline-derived CDR1 and CDR2 are SEHNR and FQNEAQ (reference sequence). The CDR3 is made up of 17 amino acids. Trimming removed 5 bases at V and 2 bases at J, with 20 bases between. The CDR3 here is CASSPRGGEAYTDTQYF. The CDR3 nucleotides read TGTGCCAGCAGCCCGAGAGGGGGTGAAGCGTACACAGATACGCAGTATTTT. The full variable domain, its missing parts supplied by reference TRBV7-9 and TRBJ2-3, is DTGVSQNPRHKITKRGQNVTFRCDPISEHNRLYWYRQTLGQGPEFLTYFQNEAQLEKSRLLSDRFSAERPKGSFSTLEIQRTEQGDSAMYLCASSPRGGEAYTDTQYFGPGTRLTVL.

In nucleotides, the CDR3 is TGTGCCAGCAGCTCCCGCGGGGACAGAGTCTACAATGAGCAGTTCTTC. Translation gives CASSSRGDRVYNEQFF. The J gene is TRBJ2-1, the V gene TRBV11-3; D might be TRBD1 (7 bases). V lost 4 bases to trimming and J lost 3 bases, with 16 bases between them. The CDR3 totals 16 residues. Germline CDR1 SGHNT, CDR2 YENEEA.

This clonotype was observed a handful of times. The chain has TRBV7-2 and TRBJ2-1; perhaps TRBD2 as D (6 bases). Trimming stripped 5 bases from V and 4 bases from J, with 21 bases between. The germline gives CDR1 SGHTA, CDR2 FQGNSA. This CDR3 spans 17 amino acids. CDR3 sequence: CASSPQSGLTTYNEQFF. The CDR3 DNA reads TGTGCCAGCAGCCCGCAGTCGGGACTTACAACGTACAATGAGCAGTTCTTC.

The CDR3 reads CSARSSGTGGQNANEKLFF. For the CDR3, the DNA is TGCAGTGCTAGATCCTCCGGGACAGGGGGACAGAATGCTAATGAAAAACTGTTTTTT. This chain connects TRBV20-1 to TRBJ1-4, with 11 bases aligning to TRBD1. This CDR3 is 19 amino acids long. Germline V lookup: CDR1 DFQATT, CDR2 SNEGSKA (reference sequence). J was trimmed by 3 bases and V by 2 bases; bases with no gene match: 14.

In this sample, this clonotype turned up a few times. This chain joins TRBV3-1 and TRBJ2-5; 9 bases agree with TRBD2. Germline CDR1 and CDR2: LGHDT and YNNKEL (reference sequence). With V trimmed by 4 bases and J by 4 bases, 13 bases remained unmatched. The CDR3 spans 17 residues. The CDR3 reads CASSPKGGGLASETQYF. The CDR3 DNA is TGTGCCAGCAGCCCAAAAGGAGGAGGACTAGCGTCAGAGACCCAGTACTTC.

The chain couples TRBV24-1 to TRBJ2-5; D tentatively fits TRBD1 or TRBD2 (5 bases each). The CDR3 runs to 13 residues. Per the germline V gene, CDR1 is KGHDR and CDR2 is SFDVKD. The V and J ends lost 4 bases and 3 bases respectively, with 8 bases between them. CDR3 amino acids: CATSEGTEETQYF. DNA for the CDR3: TGTGCCACCAGTGAGGGGACCGAAGAGACCCAGTACTTC.